This TCR beta chain comes out of a study of OX40 agonist ivuxolimab in advanced cancers. As for the study more broadly: The costimulatory receptor OX40 (CD134) was targeted by ivuxolimab, a fully human IgG2 agonistic monoclonal antibody. Patients were allowed to have had prior anti-PD-1, anti-PD-L1 or anti-CTLA-4 therapy, and approximately 40% of the dose-escalation patients had previously received checkpoint inhibitors. Peripheral TCRbeta sequencing aimed to test whether ivuxolimab altered TCR sequence diversity and caused clonal T-cell expansion. The paper covers the monotherapy dose-escalation part of the phase I ivuxolimab trial, which included N = 52 patients. Intravenous ivuxolimab was administered to patients every 2 weeks at six dose levels: 0.01, 0.1, 0.3, 1.5, 3 and 10 mg/kg. Partial responses occurred in three dose-escalation patients, of whom one had hepatocellular carcinoma and two had cutaneous melanoma. A male proportion of 75% to 85% and a mean age of approximately 62 years, ranging from about 23 to 90, were recorded for the dose-escalation cohort. Of the approximately 50 dose-escalation patients, hepatocellular carcinoma was present in around 20, melanoma in roughly 15, renal cell carcinoma in 9 and head and neck cancer in 9. Broader findings and caveats from the paper: After ivuxolimab, CD8+ T cells had more expanded clones than CD4+ T cells on average. In the 0.1-3.0 mg/kg groups, partial responders had among the lowest normalized peripheral clonal expansion, particularly in CD8+ T cells. The antigen specificity of the peripheral T cells that underwent clonal expansion was not determined. Clonal expansion of both CD4+ and CD8+ blood T cells was observed from baseline to week 6 at doses 0.1 to 3.0 mg/kg. Low levels of normalized T-cell clonal expansion were also shown by some nonresponding patients.

The trial excluded patients who had a history of autoimmune disease or who were on systemic immunosuppression. Peripheral blood for TCR sequencing was collected from all dose cohorts at baseline, on cycle 4 day 1, and on cycle 7 day 1. The samples were taken from a phase I, first-in-human, multicenter, open-label dose-escalation trial of ivuxolimab. Adults with locally advanced or metastatic melanoma, renal cell, hepatocellular, or head and neck squamous cell carcinoma were enrolled in the trial. Before TCR sequencing, CD4+ and CD8+ T cells were separately sorted from peripheral blood. For sequencing of the TCRbeta CDR3 region, genomic DNA was extracted from the sorted cells. The immunoSEQ Assay was used to sequence the TCRbeta CDR3 regions. TCRdb carries this immuneACCESS record with in-frame sequences only. Its versions omit some clonotypes, under half of them owing to an unresolved V gene in the studies checked, with the rest unexplained. The sample table shows about 46,000 clones, and 70% to 85% are seen once. Jointly, the top ten make up about 1.8% of the sample.

V sheds 0 bases and J sheds 10 bases, leaving 19 bases between their ends. Its CDR3 holds 15 amino acids, cysteine through phenylalanine. Of all the DNA, just the CDR3 is kept, 45 bases in frame from base 1. Per the germline V gene, SGDLS is the CDR1 and YYNGEE is the CDR2. Comments on this clone: It lacks a known antigen. No much larger clonotype is one base removed from it; base qualities were not supplied.

This sequence uses TRBV9 and TRBJ1-1, with the D gene not confidently named. The source material was CD4+ or CD8+ T cells sorted from blood, sampled in a trial of the OX40 agonist ivuxolimab. This sequence was found in an adult with an advanced solid tumor such as melanoma, head and neck, liver or kidney cancer. The bases read TGTGCCAGCAGCGTAGAAGGCAGTCCCTCGGTTGGAGCTTTCTTT. Translation gives CASSVEGSPSVGAFF.